What follows are 2 T cell receptor beta chains derived from one specimen sequenced in a study of cytomegalovirus exposure and HLA in healthy donors. Sequencing was performed with immunoSEQ multiplex PCR; in TCRdb, only in-frame clones are kept and a portion is missing. The table has roughly 330,000 clones, approximately 86% seen once; the top ten hold about 1.2%. The sequenced sample consisted of PBMCs. These receptors all stem from a young woman in good health and CMV-seropositive.

The rearrangement joins TRBV6-5 to TRBJ2-3; D is possibly TRBD1 (6 bases). Trimming pared 3 bases from V and 0 bases from J, leaving 10 bases between. The CDR3 extends over 15 amino acids. CDR1 MNHEY and CDR2 SVGAGI come from the germline V gene. The DNA for the CDR3 is TGTGCCAGCAGTTATACACAGGGAAGCACAGATACGCAGTATTTT. It specifies CASSYTQGSTDTQYF.

Concerning this clone itself: The CDR3 end shows no conserved phenylalanine or tryptophan, and so a read error is likely. The DNA is omitted, as the CDR3 cannot be located on it reliably, and the CDR3 follows TCRdb's listing. This chain connects TRBV3-2 to TRBJ1-2. TRBV3-2 is given as a pseudogene. The CDR3 adds up to 8 amino acids, both ends counted. CDR3 sequence reads: CASSRLSS.